This entry lists 5 T cell receptor beta chains sequenced from one sample in a study of regulatory T cells in long-lasting Graves disease. Both iRepertoire HTBI primers and Arm-PCR of CDR3 regions were used to build the TCR beta libraries. In TCRdb, the multiplex PCR reads were re-called with MiXCR into one record per CDR3 protein. The sample records approximately 350,000 distinct CDR3 sequences, around 15% being singletons. Time point indicated: newly diagnosed GD, antithyroid drugs for less than 3 months. The TCR library was made from RNA that had been extracted from PBMCs in TRIzol. In addition, the sample was reused for a study of T cells in Graves' hyperthyroidism and ophthalmopathy.

Sequenced here: peripheral blood mononuclear cells (PBMCs), sampled at new diagnosis, from a patient treated with antithyroid drugs. The receptors come from a middle-aged man with Graves disease.

This clonotype came up many times. This sequence joins TRBV5-1 and TRBJ1-4; D gene unclear. In germline, CDR1 is SGHRS, CDR2 YFSETQ. The length of the CDR3 is 14 residues. Trimming left V 4 bases short and J 8 bases short, with 15 bases between. The CDR3 is CASSEQSLGEKLFF. The CDR3, as DNA: TGCGCCAGCAGCGAACAGTCCCTAGGGGAAAAACTGTTTTTT.

There are many counts of this clonotype. This rearrangement joins TRBV28 to TRBJ2-1; 7 nucleotides align to TRBD2. This CDR3 spans 15 amino acids. Unmatched junction bases numbered 4, after V lost 5 bases and J lost 0 bases. Per the germline V gene, CDR1 is MDHEN and CDR2 is SYDVKM. The CDR3 loop is CASSPAGISYNEQFF. The CDR3, as DNA: TGTGCCAGCAGTCCAGCGGGGATCTCCTACAATGAGCAGTTCTTC.

The table lists this clonotype with many counts. The V and J genes are TRBV5-1 and TRBJ2-2; TRBD1 matches at 7 bases. Germline CDR1 is SGHRS and CDR2 is YFSETQ. The CDR3 has 15 residues. J lost 0 bases, V lost 4 bases, and 3 bases had no gene match. The CDR3 is CASSHGTANTGELFF. The CDR3 coding sequence is TGCGCCAGCAGCCACGGGACAGCGAACACCGGGGAGCTGTTTTTT.

This clonotype was picked up many times. The gene calls are TRBV3-1 and TRBJ1-3; no firm D call. The CDR3 has 14 residues. Germline V gene lookup returns CDR1 LGHDT and CDR2 YNNKEL (reference sequence). V was trimmed by 2 bases and J by 4 bases, leaving 9 bases between them. The CDR3 region is CASSQRTAGNTIYF. DNA of the CDR3: TGTGCCAGCAGCCAACGAACAGCCGGAAACACCATATATTTT.

This clonotype was detected ten times or more. The gene calls are TRBV7-2 and TRBJ2-3; 12 positions match TRBD2. Trimming removed 5 bases from V and 0 bases from J; junction bases left unmatched: 6. The CDR3 length is 17 residues. The germline V gene encodes CDR1 SGHTA and CDR2 FQGNSA. This CDR3 reads CASSPSGGVASTDTQYF. The CDR3 nucleotides read TGTGCCAGCAGCCCTAGCGGGGGGGTCGCTAGCACAGATACGCAGTATTTT.